The rows below give T cell receptor beta chains drawn from one sample of a study of T cells in Graves' hyperthyroidism and ophthalmopathy. Via MiXCR, TCRdb re-called the multiplex PCR reads, giving one row per CDR3 protein. The table includes about 500,000 distinct CDR3 sequences, around 17% detected once. The sequenced sample consisted of blood. The receptors were gathered from a young woman with Graves' hyperthyroidism. The CDR3 runs from the conserved cysteine through the conserved F or W. A D gene is named only where the DNA matches it firmly. For some rows the clone size is stated as once, few or many, or as a class when expanded; others skip it.

V	J	D	size	DNA	CDR3
TRBV19	TRBJ2-1	-	few	TGTGCCAGTAGTATAAATAATCGGGGGCTAGCGCGGCACAATGAGCAGTTCTTC	CASSINNRGLARHNEQFF
TRBV5-6	TRBJ1-2	-	few	TGTGCCAGCAGCACGGCCGGCTTTGACTACACCTTC	CASSTAGFDYTF
TRBV5-1	TRBJ1-5	-	-	TGCGCCAGCAGCTTGGGCGCGGGGGAGAGCAATCAGCCCCAGCATTTT	CASSLGAGESNQPQHF
TRBV7-9	TRBJ2-6	TRBD2	-	TGTGCCAGCAGCTTAGCGACGACTAGCGGGAACTCTGGGGCCAACGTCCTGACTTTC	CASSLATTSGNSGANVLTF
TRBV28	TRBJ2-2	TRBD1	-	TGTGCCAGCAGACCCAGGGGGCAGGGGGCGAACACCGGGGAGCTGTTTTTT	CASRPRGQGANTGELFF
TRBV11-2	TRBJ2-7	-	many	TGTGCCAGCAGCTTTTCCTCCCGCGAGCAGTACTTC	CASSFSSREQYF
TRBV19	TRBJ1-2	-	few	TGTGCCAGTAACTTCTACGGGGGGCGCGACTATGGCTACACCTTC	CASNFYGGRDYGYTF
TRBV24-1	TRBJ2-7	-	-	TGTGCCACCAGTGATGGCGGCGAGCAGTACTTC	CATSDGGEQYF
TRBV28	TRBJ2-1	TRBD2	many	TGTGCCAGCAGTTTATTGGGACTAGCGGGGGGAGAACACAGCAATGAGCAGTTCTTC	CASSLLGLAGGEHSNEQFF
TRBV20-1	TRBJ2-7	-	many	TGCAGTGCTAGAGATAGAGTGAAGATCTCCCACGAGCAGTACTTC	CSARDRVKISHEQYF
TRBV6-2/TRBV6-3	TRBJ1-1	-	-	TGTGCCAGCAAAAAAGGAGCGAACACTGAAGCTTTCTTT	CASKKGANTEAFF
TRBV6-5	TRBJ2-1	TRBD2	few	TGTGCCAGCAGTTACCCCCTAGCGGGAGGCCCGAGCTCCTACAATGAGCAGTTCTTC	CASSYPLAGGPSSYNEQFF
TRBV6-6	TRBJ1-5	-	many	TGTGCCAGCAGTTACAGTTCGGGATCTCCACAGCATTTT	CASSYSSGSPQHF
TRBV20-1	TRBJ1-5	-	many	TGCAGTGCTAGAGGCCCCCAGGGCAGGGCCCATAGCAATCAGCCCCAGCATTTT	CSARGPQGRAHSNQPQHF
TRBV29-1	TRBJ2-7	TRBD1	few	TGCAGCGCCGCTAGGGGGACAGCAGAGGGTGAGCAGTACTTC	CSAARGTAEGEQYF
TRBV6-2/TRBV6-3	TRBJ2-5	TRBD1	few	TGTGCCAGCACTGGACAGGGGGCGCCGGCAGAGACCCAGTACTTC	CASTGQGAPAETQYF
TRBV7-9	TRBJ2-2	-	few	TGTGCCAGCAGCTTCAGGGTTGGCGGGGAGCTGTTTTTT	CASSFRVGGELFF
TRBV6-1	TRBJ1-1	TRBD1	many	TGTGCCAGCAGACGCACAGGGGGGGTCACTGAAGCTTTCTTT	CASRRTGGVTEAFF
TRBV6-1	TRBJ2-5	TRBD2	few	TGTGCCAGCAGGGGGACTAGCGGGGGCGGAGAGACCCAGTACTTC	CASRGTSGGGETQYF